Listed below are T cell receptor beta chains from one sample, sequenced in a study of identical twins. One entry per CDR3 protein, called by TCRdb with MiXCR from the 5' RACE reads. The table includes approximately 190,000 distinct CDR3 sequences, more than 15% detected once. Separately, the same data were catalogued under a study of T cells expressing NK-cell markers.

The sequencing sample was made of CD8+ T cells sorted from blood. These receptors originate from a woman aged 18-29 years in good health. CDR3s include the opening cysteine and the closing phenylalanine or tryptophan. The order of the fields is V gene, J gene, D gene, clone size, CDR3 protein, CDR3 DNA. A D gene is named only where the DNA matches it firmly. The size field is filled for only some rows; it gives once, few, many or a size class.

>TRBV9|TRBJ2-5|-|-
CASSVEGTPGRETQYF
TGTGCCAGCAGCGTAGAGGGGACACCCGGACGGGAGACCCAGTACTTC
>TRBV6-2/TRBV6-3|TRBJ2-7|-|few
CASRIRDGASYEQYF
TGTGCCAGCAGGATCCGGGACGGTGCCTCCTACGAGCAGTACTTC
>TRBV4-3|TRBJ2-1|TRBD2|few
CASSGLAGVTTYNEQFF
TGCGCCAGCTCCGGACTAGCGGGAGTAACTACCTACAATGAGCAGTTCTTC
>TRBV12-5|TRBJ1-5|-|-
CASGPGEGYQPQHF
TGTGCTAGTGGTCCGGGGGAGGGGTATCAGCCCCAGCATTTT
>TRBV3-1|TRBJ2-7|-|-
CASSPLMGDDAYVQYF
TGTGCCAGCAGCCCTTTAATGGGGGACGATGCTTATGTGCAGTACTTC
>TRBV27|TRBJ2-6|-|-
CASSADSHSGANVLTF
TGTGCCAGCAGTGCGGACAGTCATTCTGGGGCCAACGTCCTGACTTTC
>TRBV29-1|TRBJ2-7|-|few
CSVIPGSYEQYF
TGCAGCGTTATCCCCGGCTCTTACGAGCAGTACTTC
>TRBV10-2|TRBJ2-1|-|many
CASSERPGHQQFF
TGCGCCAGCAGTGAACGCCCCGGTCACCAGCAGTTCTTC
>TRBV9|TRBJ2-3|TRBD2|-
CASTSGGETDTQYF
TGTGCCAGCACCTCGGGGGGGGAGACAGATACGCAGTATTTT
>TRBV27|TRBJ2-7|-|many
CASSSLQGSYEQYF
TGTGCCAGCAGTTCCCTCCAGGGAAGCTACGAGCAGTACTTC
>TRBV4-1|TRBJ2-2|TRBD2|-
CASSQASGLAGELFF
TGCGCCAGCAGCCAAGCTAGCGGGTTGGCCGGGGAGCTGTTTTTT
>TRBV29-1|TRBJ1-1|-|once
CSVRPTIAANTEAFF
TGCAGCGTCAGGCCTACAATTGCAGCGAACACTGAAGCTTTCTTT
>TRBV6-6|TRBJ1-1|-|few
CASTQYTEAFF
TGTGCCAGCACCCAGTACACTGAAGCTTTCTTT
>TRBV3-1|TRBJ2-3|-|-
CASSQASGDTQYF
TGTGCCAGCAGCCAAGCTAGTGGGGATACGCAGTATTTT
>TRBV7-9|TRBJ1-2|TRBD1|few
CASSSGQGYYGYTF
TGTGCCAGCAGCTCGGGACAGGGGTACTATGGCTACACCTTC
>TRBV6-5|TRBJ2-1|-|few
CASSLGASYNEQFF
TGTGCCAGCAGCTTAGGGGCATCCTACAATGAGCAGTTCTTC
>TRBV20-1|TRBJ2-5|TRBD2|many
CSAKAGGPRETQYF
TGCAGTGCTAAAGCGGGGGGGCCTAGAGAGACCCAGTACTTC
>TRBV7-2|TRBJ2-3|-|-
CASSLGTRGLLNTQYF
TGTGCCAGCAGCTTAGGAACACGGGGACTGCTGAATACGCAGTATTTT
>TRBV6-2/TRBV6-3|TRBJ2-7|-|few
CASSYALLYEQYF
TGTGCCAGCAGTTACGCTCTTCTCTACGAGCAGTACTTC
>TRBV9|TRBJ2-1|-|few
CASSRTGAQGHEQFF
TGTGCCAGCAGCCGAACGGGGGCCCAGGGGCATGAGCAGTTCTTC
>TRBV14|TRBJ2-5|-|-
CASSPYQETQYF
TGTGCCAGCAGCCCGTACCAAGAGACCCAGTACTTC
>TRBV20-1|TRBJ1-5|-|few
CSALRGNQPQHF
TGCAGTGCTCTCCGGGGTAATCAGCCCCAGCATTTT
>TRBV6-4|TRBJ2-1|TRBD1|few
CASRDRDRGTDEQFF
TGTGCCAGCCGAGACCGGGACAGGGGGACCGATGAGCAGTTCTTC
>TRBV7-7|TRBJ2-5|-|few
CASSHSVGETQYF
TGTGCTAGCAGCCATAGCGTGGGGGAGACCCAGTACTTC
>TRBV9|TRBJ2-1|-|few
CASSVGGESYNEQFF
TGTGCCAGCAGCGTAGGGGGGGAGTCCTACAATGAGCAGTTCTTC
>TRBV3-1|TRBJ2-1|TRBD2|-
CASSQATSGGGAEQFF
TGTGCCAGCAGCCAAGCGACTAGCGGGGGAGGGGCTGAGCAGTTCTTC